This T cell receptor beta chain is from a study of Graves' ophthalmopathy and Graves' hyperthyroidism. The TCR beta CDR3 regions underwent amplification from RNA transcripts. HTBI primers were employed in first-round RT-PCR, then a second-round multiplex PCR followed. TCRdb processed the multiplex PCR reads anew with MiXCR; each CDR3 protein has one entry. The data contain fewer than 600,000 distinct CDR3 sequences, around 15% of them singletons. The CDR3 is 12 residues long. Per the germline V gene, CDR1 is MNHEY and CDR2 is SVGEGT. The V end lost 2 bases, the J end lost 5 bases, and 7 bases lay between the germline ends.

The V gene is TRBV6-2 or TRBV6-3, the J gene TRBJ2-7, with D perhaps being TRBD1 or TRBD2 (5 bases each). The source is a woman younger than 45 with Graves' ophthalmopathy. Sample: blood. CDR3 DNA sequence: TGTGCCAGCAGTTACCGGGGCCACGAGCAGTACTTC. This encodes CASSYRGHEQYF.